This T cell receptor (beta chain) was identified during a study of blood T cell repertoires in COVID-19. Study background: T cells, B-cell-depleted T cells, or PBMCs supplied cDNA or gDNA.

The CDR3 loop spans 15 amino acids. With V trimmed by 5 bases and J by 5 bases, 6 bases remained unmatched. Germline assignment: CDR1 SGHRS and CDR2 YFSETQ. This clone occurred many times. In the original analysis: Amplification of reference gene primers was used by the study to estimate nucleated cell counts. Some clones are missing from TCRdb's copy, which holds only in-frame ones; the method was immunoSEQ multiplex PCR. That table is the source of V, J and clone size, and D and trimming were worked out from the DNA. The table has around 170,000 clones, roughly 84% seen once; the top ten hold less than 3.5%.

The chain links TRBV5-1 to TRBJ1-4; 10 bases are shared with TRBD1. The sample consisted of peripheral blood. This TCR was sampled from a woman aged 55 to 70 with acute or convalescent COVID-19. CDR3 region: CASSWTGGQNEKLFF. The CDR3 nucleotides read TGCGCCAGCAGTTGGACAGGGGGACAAAATGAAAAACTGTTTTTT.